The entry below gives a single T cell receptor (beta chain) sequence along with its context. There are 15 residues in the CDR3. J gave up 8 bases and V 8 bases, and 15 bases lay outside the gene matches. Via MiXCR, TCRdb re-called the reads, giving one row per CDR3 protein. Counted here are approximately 750,000 distinct CDR3 sequences, roughly a third occurring once; the ten biggest clones make up around 2.8%. This sample is part of a study of T cell repertoires in cytomegalovirus infection. The wider study: CMV infection and matching HLA type were both indicated by public TCR beta signatures.

Sequenced: PBMCs. The chain combines TRBV5-3 with TRBJ1-4, with TRBD1 identical over 7 bases. TRBV5-3 is an ORF, and what it does is uncertain. The TCR was taken from a human donor in good health (CMV status not recorded). Some clones in this sample may be carry-over from other donors' samples. The CDR3, as DNA: TGTGCCAGCGGGGGACGGGGACAGCTCCTGGAAAAACTGTTTTTT. Its protein product is CASGGRGQLLEKLFF.